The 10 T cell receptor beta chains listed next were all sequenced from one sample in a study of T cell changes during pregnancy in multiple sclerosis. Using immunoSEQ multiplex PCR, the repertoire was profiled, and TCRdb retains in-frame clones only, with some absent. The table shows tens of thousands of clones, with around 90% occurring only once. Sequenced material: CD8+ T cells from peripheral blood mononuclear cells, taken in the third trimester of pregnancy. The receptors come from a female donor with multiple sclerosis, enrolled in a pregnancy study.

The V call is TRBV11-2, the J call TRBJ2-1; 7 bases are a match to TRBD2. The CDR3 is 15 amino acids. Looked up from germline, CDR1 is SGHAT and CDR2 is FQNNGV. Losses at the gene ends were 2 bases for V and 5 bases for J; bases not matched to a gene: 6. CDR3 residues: CASSLIWEGHNEQFF. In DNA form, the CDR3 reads TGTGCCAGCAGCTTAATTTGGGAGGGGCACAATGAGCAGTTCTTC.

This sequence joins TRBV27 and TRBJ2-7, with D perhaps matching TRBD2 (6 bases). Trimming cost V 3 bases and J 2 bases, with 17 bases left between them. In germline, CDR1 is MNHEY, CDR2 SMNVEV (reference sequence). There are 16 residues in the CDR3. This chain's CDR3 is CASSFRVAERTYEQYF. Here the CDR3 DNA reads TGTGCCAGCAGTTTTAGAGTAGCGGAAAGAACCTACGAGCAGTACTTC.

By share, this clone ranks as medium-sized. CDR3 protein: CASSQVGFGGDRVGYEQYF. The CDR3 DNA sequence: TGCGCCAGCAGCCAAGTGGGGTTCGGCGGAGACAGGGTCGGCTACGAGCAGTACTTC. The chain couples TRBV4-1 to TRBJ2-7, with 7 bases that match TRBD1. Unmatched junction bases numbered 18, after V lost 1 base and J lost 3 bases. CDR1 MGHRA and CDR2 YSYEKL come from the germline V gene. The CDR3 loop spans 19 amino acids.

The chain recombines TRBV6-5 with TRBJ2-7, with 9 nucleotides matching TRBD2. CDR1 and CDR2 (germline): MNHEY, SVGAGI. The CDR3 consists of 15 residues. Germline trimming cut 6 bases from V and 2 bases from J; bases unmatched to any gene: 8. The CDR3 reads CASSAGTSPTYEQYF. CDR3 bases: TGTGCCAGCAGCGCCGGGACTAGCCCTACCTACGAGCAGTACTTC.

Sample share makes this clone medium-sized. CDR3 sequence: CASSDRDKEDTEAFF. Written as DNA, the CDR3 is TGTGCCAGCAGCGACCGGGACAAGGAGGACACTGAAGCTTTCTTT. The chain combines TRBV11-2 with TRBJ1-1; D might be TRBD1 (6 bases). CDR3 length equals 15 residues. Germline assignment: CDR1 SGHAT and CDR2 FQNNGV. Trimming shortened V by 5 bases and J by 3 bases, and 16 bases separated the two germline ends.

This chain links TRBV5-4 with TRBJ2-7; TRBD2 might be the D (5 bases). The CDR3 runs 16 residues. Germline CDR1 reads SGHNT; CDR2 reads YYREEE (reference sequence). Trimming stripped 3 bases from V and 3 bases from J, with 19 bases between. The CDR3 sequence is CASSSRASRNYYEQYF. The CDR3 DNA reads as TGTGCCAGCAGCTCTCGTGCTAGCCGAAACTACTACGAGCAGTACTTC. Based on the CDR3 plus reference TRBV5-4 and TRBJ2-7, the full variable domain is ETGVTQSPTHLIKTRGQQVTLRCSSQSGHNTVSWYQQALGQGPQFIFQYYREEENGRGNFPPRFSGLQFPNYSSELNVNALELDDSALYLCASSSRASRNYYEQYFGPGTRLTVT.

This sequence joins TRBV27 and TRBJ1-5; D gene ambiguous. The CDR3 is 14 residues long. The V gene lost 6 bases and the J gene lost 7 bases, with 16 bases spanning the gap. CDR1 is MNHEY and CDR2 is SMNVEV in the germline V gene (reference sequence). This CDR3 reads CASSAGRVKQPQHF. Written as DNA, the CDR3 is TGTGCCAGCAGCGCAGGCCGTGTAAAGCAGCCCCAGCATTTT.

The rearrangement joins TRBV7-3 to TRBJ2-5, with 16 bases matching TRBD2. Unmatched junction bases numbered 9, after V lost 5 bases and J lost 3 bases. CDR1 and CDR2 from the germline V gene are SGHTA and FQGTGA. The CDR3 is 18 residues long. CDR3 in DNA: TGTGCCAGCAGCGCAACCGGGACTAGCGGGAGGGTAGAAGAGACCCAGTACTTC. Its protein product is CASSATGTSGRVEETQYF.

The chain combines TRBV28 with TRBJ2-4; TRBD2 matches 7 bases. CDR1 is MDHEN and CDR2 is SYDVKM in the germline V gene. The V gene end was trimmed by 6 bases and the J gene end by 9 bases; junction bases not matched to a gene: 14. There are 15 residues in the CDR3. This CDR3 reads CASSPGGSWLGIQYF. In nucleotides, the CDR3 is TGTGCCAGCAGCCCCGGCGGGAGTTGGTTGGGCATTCAGTACTTC. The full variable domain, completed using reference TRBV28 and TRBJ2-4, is DVKVTQSSRYLVKRTGEKVFLECVQDMDHENMFWYRQDPGLGLRLIYFSYDVKMKEKGDIPEGYSVSREKKERFSLILESASTNQTSMYLCASSPGGSWLGIQYFGAGTRLSVL.

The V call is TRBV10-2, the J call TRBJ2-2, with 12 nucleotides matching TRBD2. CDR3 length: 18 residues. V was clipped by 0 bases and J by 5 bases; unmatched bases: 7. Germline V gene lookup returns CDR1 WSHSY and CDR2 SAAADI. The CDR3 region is CASSESTRLAGETGELFF. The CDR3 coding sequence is TGCGCCAGCAGTGAGTCGACTCGACTAGCGGGAGAAACCGGGGAGCTGTTTTTT.